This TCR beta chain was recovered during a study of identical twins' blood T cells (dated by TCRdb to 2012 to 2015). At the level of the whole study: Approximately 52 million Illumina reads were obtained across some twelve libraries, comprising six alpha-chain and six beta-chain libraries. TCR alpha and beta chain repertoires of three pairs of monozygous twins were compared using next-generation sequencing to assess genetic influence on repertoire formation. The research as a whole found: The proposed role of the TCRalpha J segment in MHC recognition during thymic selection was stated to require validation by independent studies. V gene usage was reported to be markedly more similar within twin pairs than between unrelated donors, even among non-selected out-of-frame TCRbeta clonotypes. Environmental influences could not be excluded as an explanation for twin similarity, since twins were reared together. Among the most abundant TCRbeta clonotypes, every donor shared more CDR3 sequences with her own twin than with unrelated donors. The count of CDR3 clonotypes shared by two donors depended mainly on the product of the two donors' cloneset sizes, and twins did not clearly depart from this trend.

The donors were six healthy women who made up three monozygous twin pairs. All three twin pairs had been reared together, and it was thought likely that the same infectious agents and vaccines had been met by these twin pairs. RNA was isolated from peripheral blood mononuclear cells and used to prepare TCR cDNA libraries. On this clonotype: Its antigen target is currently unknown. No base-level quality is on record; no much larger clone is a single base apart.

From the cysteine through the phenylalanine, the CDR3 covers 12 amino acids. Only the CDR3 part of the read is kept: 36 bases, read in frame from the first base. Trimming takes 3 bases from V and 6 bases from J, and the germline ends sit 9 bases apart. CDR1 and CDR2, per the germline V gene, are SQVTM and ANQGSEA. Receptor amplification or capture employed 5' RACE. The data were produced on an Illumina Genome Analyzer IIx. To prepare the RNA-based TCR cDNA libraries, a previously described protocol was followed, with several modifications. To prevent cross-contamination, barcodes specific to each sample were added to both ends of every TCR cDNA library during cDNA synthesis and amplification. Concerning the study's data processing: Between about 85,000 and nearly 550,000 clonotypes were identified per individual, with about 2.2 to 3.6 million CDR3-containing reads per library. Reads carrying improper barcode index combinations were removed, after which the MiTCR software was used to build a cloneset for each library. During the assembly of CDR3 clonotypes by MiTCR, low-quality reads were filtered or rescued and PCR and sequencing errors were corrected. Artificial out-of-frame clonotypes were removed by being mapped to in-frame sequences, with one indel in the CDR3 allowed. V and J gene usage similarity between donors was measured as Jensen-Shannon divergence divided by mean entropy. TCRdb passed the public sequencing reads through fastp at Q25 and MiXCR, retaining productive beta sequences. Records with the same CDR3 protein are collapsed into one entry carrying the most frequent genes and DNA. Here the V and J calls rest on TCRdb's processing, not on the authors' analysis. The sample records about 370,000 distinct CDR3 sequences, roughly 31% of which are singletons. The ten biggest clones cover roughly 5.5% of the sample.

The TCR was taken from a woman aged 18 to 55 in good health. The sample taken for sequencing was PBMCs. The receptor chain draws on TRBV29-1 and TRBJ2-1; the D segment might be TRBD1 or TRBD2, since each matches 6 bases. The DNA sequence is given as TGCAGCGTTGAGGGGGGCGCCAATGAGCAGTTCTTC. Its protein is CSVEGGANEQFF.